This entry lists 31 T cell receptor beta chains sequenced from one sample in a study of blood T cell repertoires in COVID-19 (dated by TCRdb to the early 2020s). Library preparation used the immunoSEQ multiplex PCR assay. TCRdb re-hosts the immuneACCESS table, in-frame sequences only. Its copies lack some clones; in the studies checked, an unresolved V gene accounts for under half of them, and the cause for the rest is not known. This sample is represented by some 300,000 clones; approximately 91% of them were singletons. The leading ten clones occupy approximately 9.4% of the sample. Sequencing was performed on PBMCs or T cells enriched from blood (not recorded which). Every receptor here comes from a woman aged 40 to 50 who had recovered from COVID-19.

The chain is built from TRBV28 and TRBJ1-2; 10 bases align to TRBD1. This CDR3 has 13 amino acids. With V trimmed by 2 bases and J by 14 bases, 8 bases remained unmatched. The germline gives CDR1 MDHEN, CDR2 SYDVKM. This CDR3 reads CASSLNDRGRRTF. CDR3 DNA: TGTGCCAGCAGTTTAAATGACAGGGGGCGTCGGACCTTC.

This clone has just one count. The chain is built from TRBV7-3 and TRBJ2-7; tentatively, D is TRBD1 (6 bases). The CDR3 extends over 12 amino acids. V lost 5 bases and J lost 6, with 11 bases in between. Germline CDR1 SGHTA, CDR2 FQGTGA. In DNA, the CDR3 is TGTGCCAGCAGCATACAGGGTCGCGAGCAGTACTTC. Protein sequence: CASSIQGREQYF.

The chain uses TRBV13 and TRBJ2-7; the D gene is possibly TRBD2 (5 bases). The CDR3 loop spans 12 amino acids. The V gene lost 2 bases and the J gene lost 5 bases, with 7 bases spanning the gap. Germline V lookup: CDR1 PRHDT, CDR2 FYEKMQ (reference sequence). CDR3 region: CASSLSGNEQYF. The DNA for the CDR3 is TGTGCCAGCAGCTTATCCGGGAACGAGCAGTACTTC.

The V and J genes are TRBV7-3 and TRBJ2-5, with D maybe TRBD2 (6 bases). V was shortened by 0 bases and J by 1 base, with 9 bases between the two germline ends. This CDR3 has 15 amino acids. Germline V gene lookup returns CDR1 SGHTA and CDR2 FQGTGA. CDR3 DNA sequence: TGTGCCAGCAGCTTAACTAGCGGACCCCAAGAGACCCAGTACTTC. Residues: CASSLTSGPQETQYF. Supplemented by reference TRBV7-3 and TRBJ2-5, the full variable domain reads GAGVSQTPSNKVTEKGKYVELRCDPISGHTALYWYRQSLGQGPEFLIYFQGTGAADDSGLPNDRFFAVRPEGSVSTLKIQRTERGDSAVYLCASSLTSGPQETQYFGPGTRLLVL.

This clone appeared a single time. The CDR3, as DNA: TGTGCCAGCATCAGGGGGCAAGAGACCCAGTACTTC. This gives the protein CASIRGQETQYF. This chain links TRBV27 with TRBJ2-5, with 7 bases that match TRBD1. V was pared by 7 bases and J by 2 bases, with 1 base of the junction left unmatched. The CDR3 length is 12 residues. Germline CDR1 and CDR2: MNHEY and SMNVEV (reference sequence).

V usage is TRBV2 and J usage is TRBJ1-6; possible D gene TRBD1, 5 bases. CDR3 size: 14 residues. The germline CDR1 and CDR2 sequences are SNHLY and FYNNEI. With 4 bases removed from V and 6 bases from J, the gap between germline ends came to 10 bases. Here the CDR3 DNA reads TGTGCCAGCAGTGGTAGGGGCGTTAATTCACCCCTCCACTTT. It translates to CASSGRGVNSPLHF.

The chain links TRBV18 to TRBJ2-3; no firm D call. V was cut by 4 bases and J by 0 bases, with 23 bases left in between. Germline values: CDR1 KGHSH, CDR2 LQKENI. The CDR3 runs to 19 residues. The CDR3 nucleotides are TGTGCCAGCTCACAACTTTATAGCAGAAACCTTGCTAGCACAGATACGCAGTATTTT. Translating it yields CASSQLYSRNLASTDTQYF.

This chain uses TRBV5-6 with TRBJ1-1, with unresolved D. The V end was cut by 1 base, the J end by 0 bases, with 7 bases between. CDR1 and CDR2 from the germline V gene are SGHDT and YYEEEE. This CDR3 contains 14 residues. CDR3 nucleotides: TGTGCCAGCAGCTTGAACACCCTGAACACTGAAGCTTTCTTT. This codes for CASSLNTLNTEAFF.

DNA of the CDR3: TGTGCCAGCAGGCCAGGACAGGGTATGACCGGGGAGCTGTTTTTT. It specifies CASRPGQGMTGELFF. The rearrangement links TRBV28 to TRBJ2-2, with 8 bases that match TRBD1. The CDR3 extends over 15 amino acids. Germline V gives CDR1 MDHEN, CDR2 SYDVKM. V trimming: 6 bases; J trimming: 5 bases; junction bases outside the gene matches: 8.

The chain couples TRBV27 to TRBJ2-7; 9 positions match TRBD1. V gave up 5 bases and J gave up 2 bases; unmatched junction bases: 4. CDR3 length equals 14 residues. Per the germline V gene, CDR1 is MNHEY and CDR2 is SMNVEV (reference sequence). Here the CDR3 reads CASSIRDRAYEQYF. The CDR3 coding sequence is TGTGCCAGCAGTATCCGGGACAGGGCCTACGAGCAGTACTTC.

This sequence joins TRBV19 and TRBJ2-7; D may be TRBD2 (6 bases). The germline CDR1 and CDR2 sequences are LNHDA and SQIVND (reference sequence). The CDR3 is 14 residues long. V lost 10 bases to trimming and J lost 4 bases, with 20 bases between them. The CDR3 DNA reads TGTGCCACTCGATCCGGGACTTTTTCTTACGAGCAGTACTTC. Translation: CATRSGTFSYEQYF. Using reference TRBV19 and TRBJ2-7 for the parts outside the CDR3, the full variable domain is DGGITQSPKYLFRKEGQNVTLSCEQNLNHDAMYWYRQDPGQGLRLIYYSQIVNDFQKGDIAEGYSVSREKKESFPLTVTSAQKNPTAFYLCATRSGTFSYEQYFGPGTRLTVT.

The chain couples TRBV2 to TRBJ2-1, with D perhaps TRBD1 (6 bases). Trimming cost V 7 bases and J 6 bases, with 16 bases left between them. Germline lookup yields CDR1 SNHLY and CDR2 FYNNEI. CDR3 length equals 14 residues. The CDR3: CASNPPGQPNEQFF. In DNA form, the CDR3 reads TGTGCCAGCAACCCCCCAGGACAGCCCAATGAGCAGTTCTTC.

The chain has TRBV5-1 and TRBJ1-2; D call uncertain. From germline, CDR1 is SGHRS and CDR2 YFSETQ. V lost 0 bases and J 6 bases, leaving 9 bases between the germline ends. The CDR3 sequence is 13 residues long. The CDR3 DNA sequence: TGCGCCAGCAGCTTGGAACCCCTAAATGGCTACACCTTC. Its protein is CASSLEPLNGYTF.

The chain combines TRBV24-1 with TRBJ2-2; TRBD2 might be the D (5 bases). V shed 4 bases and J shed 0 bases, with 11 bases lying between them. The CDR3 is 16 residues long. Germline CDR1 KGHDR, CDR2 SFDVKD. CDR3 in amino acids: CATSDPGLTNTGELFF. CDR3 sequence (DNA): TGTGCCACCAGTGACCCCGGACTGACGAACACCGGGGAGCTGTTTTTT.

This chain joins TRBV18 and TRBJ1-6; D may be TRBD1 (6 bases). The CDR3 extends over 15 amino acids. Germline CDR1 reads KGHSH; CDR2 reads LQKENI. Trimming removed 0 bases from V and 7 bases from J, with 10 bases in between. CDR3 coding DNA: TGTGCCAGCTCACCACCGGGTCAGGGGAATTCACCCCTCCACTTT. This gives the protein CASSPPGQGNSPLHF.

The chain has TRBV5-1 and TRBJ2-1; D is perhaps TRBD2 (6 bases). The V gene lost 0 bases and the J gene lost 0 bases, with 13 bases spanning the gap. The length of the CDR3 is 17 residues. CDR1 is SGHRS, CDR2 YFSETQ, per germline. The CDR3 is CASSLGSGLNSYNEQFF. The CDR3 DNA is TGCGCCAGCAGCTTGGGAAGCGGGCTGAACTCCTACAATGAGCAGTTCTTC.

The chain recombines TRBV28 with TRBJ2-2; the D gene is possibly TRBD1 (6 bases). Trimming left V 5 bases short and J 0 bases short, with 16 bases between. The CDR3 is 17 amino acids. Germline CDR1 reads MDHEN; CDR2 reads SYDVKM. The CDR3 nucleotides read TGTGCCAGCAGTACCCTTATCAGGGGTCCGAACACCGGGGAGCTGTTTTTT. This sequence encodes CASSTLIRGPNTGELFF.

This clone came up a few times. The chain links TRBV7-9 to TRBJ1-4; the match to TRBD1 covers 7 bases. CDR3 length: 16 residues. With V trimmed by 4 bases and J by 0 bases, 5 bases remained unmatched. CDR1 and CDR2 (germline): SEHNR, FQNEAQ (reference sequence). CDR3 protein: CASSSGGGPTNEKLFF. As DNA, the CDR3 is TGTGCCAGCAGCTCAGGAGGGGGCCCAACTAATGAAAAACTGTTTTTT.

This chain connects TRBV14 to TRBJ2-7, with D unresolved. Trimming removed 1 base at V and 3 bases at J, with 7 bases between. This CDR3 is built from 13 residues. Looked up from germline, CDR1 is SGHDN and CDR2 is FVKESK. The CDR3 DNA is TGTGCCAGCAGCCAAGGGCCGTTCTACGAGCAGTACTTC. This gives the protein CASSQGPFYEQYF.

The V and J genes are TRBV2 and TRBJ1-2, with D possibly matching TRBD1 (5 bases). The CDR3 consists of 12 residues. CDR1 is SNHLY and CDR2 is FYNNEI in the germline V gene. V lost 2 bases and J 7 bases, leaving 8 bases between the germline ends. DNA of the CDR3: TGTGCCAGCAGTGAATCAGGGATTGGCTACACCTTC. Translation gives CASSESGIGYTF.

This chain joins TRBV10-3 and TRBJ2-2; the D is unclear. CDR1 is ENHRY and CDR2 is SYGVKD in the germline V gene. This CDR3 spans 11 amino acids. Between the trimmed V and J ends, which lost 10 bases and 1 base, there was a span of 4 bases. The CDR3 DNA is TGTGCCACCCAGAACACCGGGGAGCTGTTTTTT. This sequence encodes CATQNTGELFF.

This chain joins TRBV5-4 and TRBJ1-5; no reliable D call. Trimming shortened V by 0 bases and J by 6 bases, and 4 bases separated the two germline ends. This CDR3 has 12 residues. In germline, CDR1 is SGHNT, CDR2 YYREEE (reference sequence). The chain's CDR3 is CASSLDSQPQHF. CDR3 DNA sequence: TGTGCCAGCAGCTTGGACAGTCAGCCCCAGCATTTT. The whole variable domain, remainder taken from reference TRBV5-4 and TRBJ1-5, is ETGVTQSPTHLIKTRGQQVTLRCSSQSGHNTVSWYQQALGQGPQFIFQYYREEENGRGNFPPRFSGLQFPNYSSELNVNALELDDSALYLCASSLDSQPQHFGDGTRLSIL.

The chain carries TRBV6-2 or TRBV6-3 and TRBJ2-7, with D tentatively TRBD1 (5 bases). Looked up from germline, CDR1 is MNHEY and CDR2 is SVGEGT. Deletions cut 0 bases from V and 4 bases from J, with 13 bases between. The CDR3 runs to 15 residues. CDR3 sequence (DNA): TGTGCCAGCAGTTACTCGGAGACAGAGACTTACGAGCAGTACTTC. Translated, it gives CASSYSETETYEQYF.

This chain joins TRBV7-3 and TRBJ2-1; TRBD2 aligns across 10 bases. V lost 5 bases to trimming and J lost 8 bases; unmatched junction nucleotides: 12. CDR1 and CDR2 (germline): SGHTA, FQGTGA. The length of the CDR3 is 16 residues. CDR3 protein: CASSGQRGGQADEQFF. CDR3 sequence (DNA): TGTGCCAGCAGCGGCCAGCGGGGGGGCCAGGCGGATGAGCAGTTCTTC.

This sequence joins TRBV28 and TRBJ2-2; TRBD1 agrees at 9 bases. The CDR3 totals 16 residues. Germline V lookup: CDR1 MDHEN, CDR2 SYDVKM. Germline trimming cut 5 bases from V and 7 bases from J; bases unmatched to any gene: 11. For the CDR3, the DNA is TGTGCCAGCAGTGTATTCGGACAGGGGAGGGGCGGGGAGCTGTTTTTT. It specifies CASSVFGQGRGGELFF.

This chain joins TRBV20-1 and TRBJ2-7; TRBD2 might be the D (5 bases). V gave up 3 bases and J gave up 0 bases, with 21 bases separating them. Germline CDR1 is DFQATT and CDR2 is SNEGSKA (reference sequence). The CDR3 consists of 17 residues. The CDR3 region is CSASRTPSIMSSYEQYF. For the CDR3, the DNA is TGCAGTGCTAGTCGGACTCCCAGCATAATGAGCTCCTACGAGCAGTACTTC.

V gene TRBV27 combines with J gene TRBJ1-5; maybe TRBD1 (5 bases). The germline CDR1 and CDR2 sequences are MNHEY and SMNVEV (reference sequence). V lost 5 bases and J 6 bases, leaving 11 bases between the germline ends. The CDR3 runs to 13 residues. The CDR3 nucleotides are TGTGCCAGCAGTGCCTCAGGGTTTCAGCCCCAGCATTTT. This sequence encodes CASSASGFQPQHF.

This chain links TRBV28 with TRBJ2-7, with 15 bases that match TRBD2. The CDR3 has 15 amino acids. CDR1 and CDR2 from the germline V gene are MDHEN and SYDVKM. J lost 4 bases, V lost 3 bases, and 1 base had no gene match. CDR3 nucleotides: TGTGCCAGCAGTTTGGGACTAGCGGGGGGATACGAGCAGTACTTC. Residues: CASSLGLAGGYEQYF.

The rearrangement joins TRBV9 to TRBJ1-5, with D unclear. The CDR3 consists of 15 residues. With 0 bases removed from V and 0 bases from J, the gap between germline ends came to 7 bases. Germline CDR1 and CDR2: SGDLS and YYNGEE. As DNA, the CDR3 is TGTGCCAGCAGCGTAGGAGGGAATAGCAATCAGCCCCAGCATTTT. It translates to CASSVGGNSNQPQHF. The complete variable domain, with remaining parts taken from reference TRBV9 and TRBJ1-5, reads DSGVTQTPKHLITATGQRVTLRCSPRSGDLSVYWYQQSLDQGLQFLIQYYNGEERAKGNILERFSAQQFPDLHSELNLSSLELGDSALYFCASSVGGNSNQPQHFGDGTRLSIL.

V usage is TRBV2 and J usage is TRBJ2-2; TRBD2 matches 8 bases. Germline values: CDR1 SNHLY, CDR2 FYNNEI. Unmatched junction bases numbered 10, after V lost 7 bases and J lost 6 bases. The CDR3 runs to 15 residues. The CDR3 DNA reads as TGTGCCAGCACGTCAGCGGGAGTTGTTTCCGGGGAGCTGTTTTTT. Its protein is CASTSAGVVSGELFF.

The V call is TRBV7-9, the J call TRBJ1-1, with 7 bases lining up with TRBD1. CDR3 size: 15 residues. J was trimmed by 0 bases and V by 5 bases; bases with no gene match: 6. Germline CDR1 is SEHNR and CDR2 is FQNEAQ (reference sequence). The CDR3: CASSLRQGMNTEAFF. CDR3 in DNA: TGTGCCAGCAGCCTACGACAGGGAATGAACACTGAAGCTTTCTTT.